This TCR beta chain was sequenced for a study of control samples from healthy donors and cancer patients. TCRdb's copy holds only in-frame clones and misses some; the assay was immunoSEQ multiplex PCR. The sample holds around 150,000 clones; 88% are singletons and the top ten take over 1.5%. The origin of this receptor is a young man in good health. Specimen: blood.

In DNA, the CDR3 is TGTGCCAGCAGTGAGTACCAAGAGACCCAGTACTTC. Encoded protein: CASSEYQETQYF. The rearrangement joins TRBV2 to TRBJ2-5; D unresolved. V shed 3 bases and J shed 0 bases, with 2 bases lying between them. This CDR3 comprises 12 residues. Germline CDR1 and CDR2: SNHLY and FYNNEI.